The clone carrying this T cell receptor (beta chain) showed up just a few times. Its matching antigen is unknown. Every donor had blood drawn once into heparin, around 120 mL on average. CD45RO/CCR7/CD25/CD127/CD95/CD27 staining was used to isolate CD4+ naive, central memory, regulatory and stem cell-like memory cells by sorting. The data derive from a study of beta chain features in type 1 diabetes. General study findings and limits: In cDNA sequencing, cells with high TCR expression could be over-represented.

The CDR3 totals 10 residues. Trimming removed 8 bases from V and 5 bases from J, with 7 bases in between. Germline loops: CDR1 KGHSH, CDR2 LQKENI. Reverse transcription of all isolated RNA meant that expressed TCRB transcripts were sequenced. The protocol was immunoSEQ multiplex PCR, while the TCRdb copy is restricted to in-frame clones and leaves out a portion. The data contain over 120,000 clones, about 10% of them singletons. The source of this sequence is a man aged 18 to 30 in good health. Specimen: naive CD4+ T cells from blood. This rearrangement joins TRBV18 to TRBJ2-7; D might be TRBD2 (5 bases). This CDR3 reads CASPRDEQYF. The CDR3 DNA reads as TGTGCCAGCCCGAGGGACGAGCAGTACTTC. Using reference TRBV18 and TRBJ2-7 for the parts outside the CDR3, the full variable domain is NAGVMQNPRHLVRRRGQEARLRCSPMKGHSHVYWYRQLPEEGLKFMVYLQKENIIDESGMPKERFSAEFPKEGPSILRIQQVVRGDSAAYFCASPRDEQYFGPGTRLTVT.